This record concerns one T cell receptor beta chain sequence. The sample, around 9.9 milliliters of peripheral blood, was drawn from each donor. Together with a sample-barcoded 5' primer, a J-beta primer mix was included in a second PCR lasting roughly 7 to 11 cycles. A tag from a template-switch adaptor with 12 random nucleotides marked each cDNA molecule. TCRdb called the 5' RACE reads again in MiXCR, with one record for every CDR3 protein. The repertoire holds some 710,000 distinct CDR3 sequences, roughly 46% seen once, with around 18% in the top ten. This record comes from a study of blood T cells in healthy people across ages. About the study: Template-switching capture recovered about one barcoded beta molecule per two T cells.

What was sequenced was blood. The TCR sequence derives from a man older than 75 in good health.

CDR3 residues: CAIAPGQGSQETQYF. The CDR3 region has the DNA TGTGCCATCGCACCGGGACAGGGATCCCAAGAGACCCAGTACTTC. The chain has TRBV10-3 and TRBJ2-5, with TRBD1 matching 9 bases. The V gene's germline CDR1 is ENHRY and CDR2 SYGVKD. V was clipped by 8 bases and J by 1 base; unmatched bases: 8. The CDR3 covers 15 residues.